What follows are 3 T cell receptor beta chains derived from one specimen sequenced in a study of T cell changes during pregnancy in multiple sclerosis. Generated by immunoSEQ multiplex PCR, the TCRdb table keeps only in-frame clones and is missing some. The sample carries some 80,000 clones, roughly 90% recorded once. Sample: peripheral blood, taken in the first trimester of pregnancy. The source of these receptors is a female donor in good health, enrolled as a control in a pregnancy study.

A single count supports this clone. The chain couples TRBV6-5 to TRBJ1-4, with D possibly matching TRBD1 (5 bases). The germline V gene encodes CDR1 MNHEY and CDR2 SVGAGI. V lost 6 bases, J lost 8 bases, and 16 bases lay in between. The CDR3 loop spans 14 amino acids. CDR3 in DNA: TGTGCCAGCAGGAGACAGCGCTTGATAGAAAAACTGTTTTTT. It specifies CASRRQRLIEKLFF.

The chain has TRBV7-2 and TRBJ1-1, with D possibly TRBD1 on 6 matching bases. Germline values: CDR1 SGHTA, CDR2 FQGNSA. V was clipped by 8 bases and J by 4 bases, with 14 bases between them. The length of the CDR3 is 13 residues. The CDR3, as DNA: TGTGCCAGCCTCAGGGCAGGGGCCACTGAAGCTTTCTTT. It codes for CASLRAGATEAFF.

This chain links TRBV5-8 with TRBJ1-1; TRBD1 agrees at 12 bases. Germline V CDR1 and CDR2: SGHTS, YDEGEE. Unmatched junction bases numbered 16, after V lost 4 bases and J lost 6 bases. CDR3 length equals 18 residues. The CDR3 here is CASSPRYSFGTGGPEAFF. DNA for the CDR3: TGTGCCAGCAGCCCCCGATATTCGTTCGGGACAGGGGGCCCTGAAGCTTTCTTT.